These 27 T cell receptor beta chains came from one sample sequenced in a study of cytomegalovirus exposure and HLA in healthy donors. Primers: 60 Vbeta forward and 13 Jbeta reverse. Sequencing was performed with immunoSEQ multiplex PCR; in TCRdb, only in-frame clones are kept and a portion is missing. Of roughly 120,000 clones listed, approximately 15% are singletons. Material: PBMCs. Receptors were obtained from a woman between 18 and 29 years old in good health and CMV-seronegative.

This rearrangement joins TRBV9 to TRBJ1-4; D gene uncertain. With 2 bases removed from V and 8 bases from J, the gap between germline ends came to 13 bases. The CDR3 has 14 residues. From germline, CDR1 is SGDLS and CDR2 YYNGEE. The CDR3 sequence is CASSVGDSREKLFF. CDR3 coding DNA: TGTGCCAGCAGCGTGGGCGATTCGCGCGAAAAACTGTTTTTT.

This clone has just a few counts. The chain couples TRBV29-1 to TRBJ2-7; 10 bases agree with TRBD2. This CDR3 has 14 residues. The V gene's germline CDR1 is SQVTM and CDR2 ANQGSEA. After removal of 5 bases from V and 4 bases from J, the junction contained 8 bases not matched to a gene. Here the CDR3 reads CSVLTSGTAYEQYF. The CDR3 DNA follows: TGCAGCGTTCTAACTAGCGGGACAGCTTACGAGCAGTACTTC.

This clone was picked up a small number of times. As DNA, the CDR3 is TGTGCCAGCAGTTTATCAGGAGCTCATGAGCAGTTCTTC. It encodes CASSLSGAHEQFF. The chain employs TRBV27 and TRBJ2-1; D remains ambiguous. In germline, CDR1 is MNHEY, CDR2 SMNVEV (reference sequence). V lost 0 bases and J lost 8, with 8 bases in between. The CDR3 extends over 13 amino acids.

On this clone itself: The same CDR3 can be traced to other DNA sequences in this sample. J is TRBJ1-5 and V is TRBV6-5; a weak D match, TRBD1 (5 bases). The CDR3 totals 14 residues. The V gene lost 4 bases and the J gene lost 3 bases, with 10 bases spanning the gap. Germline V gene lookup returns CDR1 MNHEY and CDR2 SVGAGI. The CDR3 here is CASSSAGNNQPQHF. CDR3 sequence (DNA): TGTGCCAGCAGTTCCGCAGGGAACAATCAGCCCCAGCATTTT.

The V call is TRBV6-4, the J call TRBJ2-5; tentative D call: TRBD2 (6 bases). V was trimmed by 6 bases and J by 2 bases, leaving 19 bases between them. Germline values: CDR1 MRHNA, CDR2 SNTAGT. This CDR3 region has 16 residues. CDR3 coding DNA: TGTGCCAGCAGGAAGCCGGACTACAAAACACAAGAGACCCAGTACTTC. Translation: CASRKPDYKTQETQYF.

This clone was seen a few times. The rearrangement uses TRBV28 and TRBJ1-1; unclear D gene. Germline V gives CDR1 MDHEN, CDR2 SYDVKM. The CDR3 length is 14 residues. Trimming left V 3 bases short and J 4 bases short, with 12 bases between. CDR3 DNA sequence: TGTGCCAGCAGTTTTGGGTCGCGGGCCACTGAAGCTTTCTTT. Protein: CASSFGSRATEAFF.

This clone was found a few times. This chain connects TRBV4-2 to TRBJ1-1; D unclear. The CDR3 extends over 11 amino acids. Germline CDR1 is LGHNA and CDR2 is YNFKEQ. The V end lost 3 bases, the J end lost 8 bases, and 7 bases lay between the germline ends. CDR3 sequence (DNA): TGTGCCAGCAGCCAGGGCAGCGAAGCTTTCTTT. This translates into CASSQGSEAFF.

The genes are TRBV7-8 and TRBJ2-3, with 8 bases aligning to TRBD1. V shed 1 base and J 3 bases; nucleotides not matched to a gene: 3. Germline V gene lookup returns CDR1 SGHVS and CDR2 FQNEAQ. This CDR3 has 15 residues. CDR3 amino acids: CASSLGRGRTDTQYF. The CDR3 nucleotides read TGTGCCAGCAGCTTAGGCAGGGGGCGGACAGATACGCAGTATTTT.

This clone was detected a few times. V and J are TRBV29-1 and TRBJ2-7, with TRBD2 identical over 7 bases. The germline V gene has CDR1 SQVTM and CDR2 ANQGSEA. The V and J ends lost 4 bases and 2 bases, in that order; junction bases with no gene match: 8. The CDR3 loop spans 14 amino acids. CDR3 amino acids: CSVAGSGATYEQYF. The CDR3 DNA sequence: TGCAGCGTTGCTGGAAGCGGGGCGACCTACGAGCAGTACTTC.

The chain has TRBV29-1 and TRBJ1-5; tentatively, D is TRBD1 (5 bases). The CDR3 loop spans 15 amino acids. V was shortened by 1 base and J by 7 bases, with 17 bases between the two germline ends. In germline, CDR1 is SQVTM, CDR2 ANQGSEA. CDR3 nucleotide sequence: TGCAGCGTTGAAGTGGGGGGGGAGGGTACCCAGCCCCAGCATTTT. Protein sequence: CSVEVGGEGTQPQHF.

The chain combines TRBV9 with TRBJ1-1, with 8 bases lining up with TRBD1. The CDR3 loop spans 16 amino acids. J gave up 3 bases and V 3 bases, and 10 bases lay outside the gene matches. Germline CDR1 SGDLS, CDR2 YYNGEE. CDR3 loop: CASSGRRGRMDTEAFF. For the CDR3, the DNA is TGTGCCAGCAGCGGCCGCAGGGGGCGCATGGACACTGAAGCTTTCTTT.

This clone has just one count. The V and J genes are TRBV7-9 and TRBJ2-7, with D possibly TRBD2 on 7 matching bases. V shed 6 bases and J shed 5 bases, with 23 bases lying between them. The V gene's germline CDR1 is SEHNR and CDR2 FQNEAQ (reference sequence). CDR3 length: 16 residues. The CDR3: CASSPQAGAPFHEQYF. The DNA for the CDR3 is TGTGCCAGCAGTCCCCAGGCGGGGGCGCCTTTCCACGAGCAGTACTTC.

The chain carries TRBV5-4 and TRBJ2-7, with 7 bases aligning to TRBD2. Germline V CDR1 and CDR2: SGHNT, YYREEE (reference sequence). V shed 4 bases and J 6 bases; nucleotides not matched to a gene: 10. This CDR3 has 14 amino acids. The CDR3 reads CASSLGVSGAEQYF. The CDR3 DNA sequence: TGTGCCAGCAGCCTGGGGGTCAGCGGGGCCGAGCAGTACTTC. The variable domain in full, with the rest retrieved from reference TRBV5-4 and TRBJ2-7, is ETGVTQSPTHLIKTRGQQVTLRCSSQSGHNTVSWYQQALGQGPQFIFQYYREEENGRGNFPPRFSGLQFPNYSSELNVNALELDDSALYLCASSLGVSGAEQYFGPGTRLTVT.

The chain employs TRBV20-1 and TRBJ2-7; 8 nucleotides align to TRBD2. The CDR3 consists of 11 residues. The trim removed 6 bases at V and 9 bases at J, leaving 7 bases unmatched. CDR1 and CDR2 (germline): DFQATT, SNEGSKA (reference sequence). Here the CDR3 reads CSARGLGGQYF. Written as DNA, the CDR3 is TGCAGTGCGAGGGGACTAGGAGGGCAGTACTTC.

This chain joins TRBV13 and TRBJ2-3; 9 positions match TRBD2. CDR1 and CDR2 (germline): PRHDT, FYEKMQ (reference sequence). This CDR3 is built from 16 residues. The V segment lost 2 bases and the J segment 6 bases; nucleotides outside the gene matches: 9. DNA for the CDR3: TGTGCCAGCAGCTTACGGGGGCGGGGGGGCAAGGATACGCAGTATTTT. Residues: CASSLRGRGGKDTQYF.

CDR3 coding DNA: TGCAGCGGACACCGTCAAAACACTGAAGCTTTCTTT. Its protein is CSGHRQNTEAFF. The chain couples TRBV29-1 to TRBJ1-1; D gene ambiguous. Germline CDR1 and CDR2: SQVTM and ANQGSEA. The CDR3 loop spans 12 amino acids. V lost 7 bases to trimming and J lost 2 bases, with 11 bases between them.

This clone showed up just a few times. This chain uses TRBV27 with TRBJ2-1, with D perhaps matching TRBD2 (7 bases). The CDR3 contains 18 residues. Trimming cost V 2 bases and J 7 bases, with 24 bases left between them. The germline V gene has CDR1 MNHEY and CDR2 SMNVEV (reference sequence). The CDR3 DNA is TGTGCCAGCAGTTTAAGGGGGGGTCCCGGGACGTTCTGGAATGAGCAGTTCTTC. Translation gives CASSLRGGPGTFWNEQFF.

The genes are TRBV5-1 and TRBJ2-5; 10 bases fit TRBD1. The CDR3 has 13 amino acids. V lost 7 bases to trimming and J lost 3 bases; unmatched junction nucleotides: 3. Germline V lookup: CDR1 SGHRS, CDR2 YFSETQ. The CDR3 loop reads CASAGTGEETQYF. CDR3 in DNA: TGCGCCAGCGCCGGGACAGGGGAAGAGACCCAGTACTTC.

This clone was picked up a small number of times. The chain recombines TRBV30 with TRBJ2-3; 10 positions match TRBD1. Trimming took 2 bases from V and 8 from J; bases not matched to a gene: 4. CDR3 size: 13 residues. Germline loops: CDR1 GTSNPN, CDR2 SVGIG (reference sequence). The CDR3 sequence: CAWSRQGAGTQYF. CDR3 DNA sequence: TGTGCCTGGAGTAGACAGGGGGCTGGTACGCAGTATTTT.

This clone was picked up a small number of times. This sequence joins TRBV5-1 and TRBJ2-7, with D unclear. Germline loops: CDR1 SGHRS, CDR2 YFSETQ. With 0 bases removed from V and 2 bases from J, the gap between germline ends came to 9 bases. The CDR3 runs to 14 residues. The CDR3 DNA reads TGCGCCAGCAGCTTGGATGCTAGAACCTACGAGCAGTACTTC. This translates into CASSLDARTYEQYF.

This clone was picked up a small number of times. The genes are TRBV7-9 and TRBJ2-1; possibly TRBD2 for D (6 bases). In germline, CDR1 is SEHNR, CDR2 FQNEAQ (reference sequence). The CDR3 has 14 residues. V dropped 7 bases and J dropped 4 bases, with 14 bases sitting between them. This CDR3 is CASNWGETYNEQFF. The CDR3 DNA reads TGTGCCAGCAACTGGGGGGAGACGTACAATGAGCAGTTCTTC.

The chain joins TRBV4-1 to TRBJ2-1, with a possible D match to TRBD2 (6 bases). This CDR3 comprises 16 residues. Germline V gives CDR1 MGHRA, CDR2 YSYEKL. V lost 4 bases and J lost 2, with 15 bases in between. DNA of the CDR3: TGCGCCAGCAGCCCTACAATTAGCGGTGCCTACAATGAGCAGTTCTTC. This codes for CASSPTISGAYNEQFF.

The rearrangement joins TRBV5-1 to TRBJ2-7, with 7 bases that match TRBD1. The CDR3 consists of 15 residues. V trimming: 4 bases; J trimming: 5 bases; junction bases outside the gene matches: 12. Germline CDR1 SGHRS, CDR2 YFSETQ. The CDR3 sequence: CASSRGQLGVHEQYF. The DNA of the CDR3 is TGCGCCAGCAGCCGGGGACAGCTCGGGGTCCACGAGCAGTACTTC.

This clone has just a few counts. J is TRBJ1-1 and V is TRBV20-1; D is undetermined. CDR1 is DFQATT, CDR2 SNEGSKA, per germline (reference sequence). The CDR3 extends over 11 amino acids. V was clipped by 5 bases and J by 4 bases, with 8 bases between them. CDR3 loop: CSAAWLTEAFF. The CDR3 DNA reads TGCAGTGCTGCCTGGCTCACTGAAGCTTTCTTT.

This clone was recorded a few times. The chain is built from TRBV4-1 and TRBJ2-7; D remains ambiguous. V lost 8 bases, J lost 4 bases, and 6 bases lay in between. The germline V gene has CDR1 MGHRA and CDR2 YSYEKL. The CDR3 has 10 residues. CDR3 amino acids: CASVLYEQYF. The CDR3, as DNA: TGCGCCAGCGTATTGTACGAGCAGTACTTC.

The rearrangement joins TRBV6-4 to TRBJ2-3, with 10 positions matching TRBD2. The length of the CDR3 is 15 residues. Germline V gives CDR1 MRHNA, CDR2 SNTAGT. After removal of 5 bases from V and 0 bases from J, the junction contained 2 bases not matched to a gene. The CDR3 sequence is CASSKAGGSTDTQYF. The CDR3 region has the DNA TGTGCCAGCAGTAAAGCGGGGGGGAGCACAGATACGCAGTATTTT.

This sequence joins TRBV2 and TRBJ2-7, with 9 bases fitting TRBD2. This CDR3 has 14 residues. Germline V gene lookup returns CDR1 SNHLY and CDR2 FYNNEI. V lost 4 bases, J lost 2 bases, and 3 bases stayed unmatched. The CDR3 nucleotides read TGTGCCAGCAGTGGCGGGGGGGCCACCTACGAGCAGTACTTC. Residues: CASSGGGATYEQYF.